The 29 T cell receptor beta chains below all came from one sample that was sequenced in a study of blood T cells in healthy people across ages. Using a J-beta primer mix together with a sample-barcoded 5' primer, a second PCR was run for roughly 7 to 11 cycles. TCRdb itself ran the 5' RACE reads through MiXCR, one entry per CDR3 protein. The data hold about 1.6 million distinct CDR3 sequences, with almost 35% observed a single time. The sample consisted of blood. The receptors here all came from a woman aged 25 to 39 in good health.

This chain connects TRBV27 to TRBJ1-5; tentative D call: TRBD1 (5 bases). The CDR3 extends over 13 amino acids. V shed 8 bases and J shed 2 bases, with 10 bases lying between them. Germline V gene data show CDR1 as MNHEY and CDR2 as SMNVEV (reference sequence). The DNA for the CDR3 is TGTGCCAGCGGGACCGATCGCAATCAGCCCCAGCATTTT. It codes for CASGTDRNQPQHF.

The chain has TRBV28 and TRBJ2-5, with D possibly TRBD1 on 5 matching bases. Germline values: CDR1 MDHEN, CDR2 SYDVKM. The length of the CDR3 is 15 residues. Trimming cost V 1 base and J 2 bases, with 11 bases left between them. CDR3 residues: CASSLSSDMQETQYF. CDR3 nucleotides: TGTGCCAGCAGTTTATCCTCGGACATGCAAGAGACCCAGTACTTC.

This clonotype appeared a few times. V is TRBV20-1 and J is TRBJ1-2; D is unclear. The germline V and J ends were trimmed by 7 bases and 1 base, with 16 bases remaining between them. Germline V CDR1 and CDR2: DFQATT, SNEGSKA (reference sequence). The CDR3 sequence is 14 residues long. The CDR3 region has the DNA TGCAGTGGTCGACCGGGCCCTAATAACTATGGCTACACCTTC. The encoded protein is CSGRPGPNNYGYTF.

The CDR3 nucleotides are TGTGCCAGCAGCCAAGGGGCCCTAGGGTCTGAAGCTTTCTTT. This encodes CASSQGALGSEAFF. The chain uses TRBV4-2 and TRBJ1-1; D not resolved. The V end lost 1 base, the J end lost 6 bases, and 12 bases lay between the germline ends. Germline loops: CDR1 LGHNA, CDR2 YNFKEQ. This CDR3 contains 14 residues.

CDR3 region: CASSAGQAYNSPLHF. The DNA of the CDR3 is TGTGCCAGCTCTGCGGGACAGGCATATAATTCACCCCTCCACTTT. This chain uses TRBV18 with TRBJ1-6; TRBD1 agrees at 8 bases. Losses at the gene ends were 6 bases for V and 4 bases for J; bases not matched to a gene: 5. CDR3 length: 15 amino acids. Germline V CDR1 and CDR2: KGHSH, LQKENI.

The chain has TRBV7-7 and TRBJ2-5; TRBD2 agrees at 11 bases. CDR3 size: 18 residues. V shed 1 base and J 8 bases; nucleotides not matched to a gene: 15. Germline CDR1 is SSHAT and CDR2 is FNYEAQ (reference sequence). This CDR3 reads CASSLGATSGGSKRTQYF. The CDR3 DNA reads as TGTGCCAGCAGCTTAGGGGCCACTAGCGGGGGCTCCAAGAGAACCCAGTACTTC.

The chain recombines TRBV29-1 with TRBJ2-1; 13 bases line up with TRBD2. Losses at the gene ends were 1 base for V and 4 bases for J; bases not matched to a gene: 4. This CDR3 has 16 residues. CDR1 and CDR2 from the germline V gene are SQVTM and ANQGSEA. The CDR3 is CSVEGGGLAGYNEQFF. CDR3 coding DNA: TGCAGCGTTGAAGGCGGGGGACTAGCGGGATACAATGAGCAGTTCTTC.

Note on this clonotype: With a much larger clone just one base away, this may be a read error. V gene TRBV4-2 combines with J gene TRBJ1-2; possibly TRBD1 for D (6 bases). The germline V and J ends were trimmed by 1 base and 8 bases, with 20 bases remaining between them. This CDR3 is 16 amino acids long. The germline CDR1 and CDR2 sequences are LGHNA and YNFKEQ. The CDR3, as DNA: TGTGCCAGCAGCCAAGTCGGTCTCACAGGGATAAACGGCTACACCTTC. This sequence encodes CASSQVGLTGINGYTF.

V usage is TRBV28 and J usage is TRBJ1-5; 7 nucleotides align to TRBD1. The V gene end was trimmed by 8 bases and the J gene end by 0 bases; junction bases not matched to a gene: 10. CDR3 size: 16 residues. From germline, CDR1 is MDHEN and CDR2 SYDVKM. CDR3 residues: CASLPNRGYSNQPQHF. In DNA, the CDR3 is TGTGCCAGCCTTCCCAACAGGGGCTATAGCAATCAGCCCCAGCATTTT. The full variable domain, with the rest looked up from reference TRBV28 and TRBJ1-5, is DVKVTQSSRYLVKRTGEKVFLECVQDMDHENMFWYRQDPGLGLRLIYFSYDVKMKEKGDIPEGYSVSREKKERFSLILESASTNQTSMYLCASLPNRGYSNQPQHFGDGTRLSIL.

V and J are TRBV12-3 or TRBV12-4 and TRBJ2-4; no definite D call. This CDR3 has 14 amino acids. The V end was cut by 0 bases, the J end by 13 bases, with 16 bases between. The CDR3 nucleotides are TGTGCCAGCAGTTTAGCGCTGAGTCTGAGTGAGCAGTACTTC. It translates to CASSLALSLSEQYF.

This clonotype showed up many times. The rearrangement joins TRBV5-1 to TRBJ2-7, with no clear D. With 4 bases removed from V and 2 bases from J, the gap between germline ends came to 7 bases. The CDR3 covers 12 residues. Germline CDR1 SGHRS, CDR2 YFSETQ. CDR3 coding DNA: TGCGCCAGCAGCGGAGACACCTACGAGCAGTACTTC. It is translated as CASSGDTYEQYF. Looking up the rest from reference TRBV5-1 and TRBJ2-7 gives the full variable domain: KAGVTQTPRYLIKTRGQQVTLSCSPISGHRSVSWYQQTPGQGLQFLFEYFSETQRNKGNFPGRFSGRQFSNSRSEMNVSTLELGDSALYLCASSGDTYEQYFGPGTRLTVT.

This clonotype was counted only a few times. Possible read error: a much larger clone is one base away. This chain joins TRBV7-8 and TRBJ2-5; a weak D match, TRBD2 (5 bases). CDR1 is SGHVS, CDR2 FQNEAQ, per germline. The V and J ends lost 4 bases and 0 bases respectively, with 12 bases between them. The CDR3 spans 15 residues. The CDR3 nucleotides read TGTGCCAGCAGCTGGGGAGTGGGGTACCAAGAGACCCAGTACTTC. It specifies CASSWGVGYQETQYF.

The chain joins TRBV20-1 to TRBJ1-5; no definite D call. This CDR3 contains 15 residues. V was trimmed by 2 bases and J by 0 bases, leaving 11 bases between them. The germline gives CDR1 DFQATT, CDR2 SNEGSKA (reference sequence). The CDR3 loop is CSARYPGSSNQPQHF. The CDR3 DNA reads as TGCAGTGCTAGATATCCCGGTAGTAGCAATCAGCCCCAGCATTTT.

The rearrangement uses TRBV29-1 and TRBJ2-3, with D tentatively TRBD1 (9 bases). There are 13 residues in the CDR3. Trimming took 6 bases from V and 6 from J, leaving 16 bases between them. CDR1 SQVTM and CDR2 ANQGSEA come from the germline V gene. The CDR3 spells CSVDRGLEDTQYF. Here the CDR3 DNA reads TGCAGCGTGGACAGGGGACTAGAGGATACGCAGTATTTT.

For this clonotype: One junction end disagrees with the germline gene, perhaps due to a read error. V and J are TRBV27 and TRBJ2-2; D possibly corresponds to TRBD2 (5 bases). Germline CDR1 reads MNHEY; CDR2 reads SMNVEV (reference sequence). The CDR3 runs to 13 residues. CDR3 coding DNA: TGTGCCAGCATACTAGGGAATTCCGGGGAGCGGTTTTTT. Its protein is CASILGNSGERFF.

This clonotype was detected many times. The V and J genes are TRBV4-1 and TRBJ2-3, with D possibly being TRBD2 (5 bases). The length of the CDR3 is 16 residues. The V gene lost 2 bases and the J gene lost 2 bases, with 14 bases spanning the gap. CDR1 is MGHRA, CDR2 YSYEKL, per germline. In DNA form, the CDR3 reads TGCGCCAGCAGCCAAAATGGACTTCGGACCACAGATACGCAGTATTTT. This encodes CASSQNGLRTTDTQYF.

This clonotype was seen a single time. The CDR3 is CASSLHGGAGGYTF. CDR3 nucleotides: TGTGCCAGCAGCCTGCATGGGGGGGCGGGAGGCTACACCTTC. The chain recombines TRBV7-8 with TRBJ1-2; D possibly corresponds to TRBD1 (6 bases). The V and J ends lost 5 bases and 8 bases respectively, with 18 bases between them. Germline V gene data show CDR1 as SGHVS and CDR2 as FQNEAQ. CDR3 length: 14 amino acids.

This clonotype appeared many times. The CDR3 spells CASSLERAGANVLTF. CDR3 nucleotide sequence: TGCGCCAGCAGCTTGGAAAGAGCTGGGGCCAACGTCCTGACTTTC. This chain joins TRBV5-1 and TRBJ2-6; no clear D. The CDR3 length is 15 residues. V gave up 0 bases and J gave up 2 bases, with 6 bases separating them. Germline V CDR1 and CDR2: SGHRS, YFSETQ.

The chain recombines TRBV6-2 or TRBV6-3 with TRBJ2-7, with D uncertain. Trimming removed 5 bases from V and 5 bases from J, with 7 bases in between. The germline CDR1 and CDR2 sequences are MNHEY and SVGEGT. There are 11 residues in the CDR3. The CDR3 loop is CASSRKNEQYF. CDR3 nucleotide sequence: TGTGCCAGCAGTCGGAAGAACGAGCAGTACTTC.

The chain carries TRBV28 and TRBJ2-1; either TRBD1 or TRBD2 may fit D (6 bases each). The CDR3 spans 13 residues. V was clipped by 8 bases and J by 8 bases, with 16 bases between them. CDR1 is MDHEN and CDR2 is SYDVKM in the germline V gene. This CDR3 is CASSEGEVHEQFF. CDR3 nucleotides: TGTGCCAGCTCAGAGGGGGAGGTGCATGAGCAGTTCTTC.

This clonotype was seen repeatedly, ten times or more. The chain carries TRBV29-1 and TRBJ1-4; D gene ambiguous. Germline lookup yields CDR1 SQVTM and CDR2 ANQGSEA. The CDR3 sequence is 11 residues long. The germline V and J ends were trimmed by 4 bases and 5 bases, with 5 bases remaining between them. This CDR3 is CSVGENEKLFF. The CDR3 region has the DNA TGCAGCGTTGGGGAAAATGAAAAACTGTTTTTT.

As to this clonotype: It may be a read error: a sequence one base away is much more abundant. The chain joins TRBV20-1 to TRBJ2-7; 10 bases fit TRBD2. The V segment lost 5 bases and the J segment 4 bases; nucleotides outside the gene matches: 5. Germline values: CDR1 DFQATT, CDR2 SNEGSKA (reference sequence). The length of the CDR3 is 13 residues. The CDR3 DNA reads as TGCAGTGCTCGGACTAGCGGTTGGTACGAGCAGTACTTC. Amino acids: CSARTSGWYEQYF.

This clonotype showed up just a few times. This chain links TRBV12-5 with TRBJ2-3; D is unresolved. The ends were cut back, 4 bases at V and 5 bases at J, with 10 bases in the middle. CDR1 LGHNT and CDR2 FRNRAP come from the germline V gene. This CDR3 contains 13 residues. Here the CDR3 reads CASGSPREDTQYF. The CDR3 nucleotides read TGTGCTAGTGGTTCTCCTAGGGAAGATACGCAGTATTTT.

This clonotype was counted only a few times. CDR3 in DNA: TGTGCCAGCAGCCCAGGACGGGGGGAAGGGACCCAGTACTTC. It encodes CASSPGRGEGTQYF. V gene TRBV13 combines with J gene TRBJ2-5; 7 positions match TRBD2. The V and J ends lost 5 bases and 7 bases, in that order; junction bases with no gene match: 10. This CDR3 spans 14 amino acids. CDR1 and CDR2 from the germline V gene are PRHDT and FYEKMQ (reference sequence).

This clonotype was counted between two and nine times. The V gene is TRBV5-1, the J gene TRBJ2-7, with TRBD2 identical over 10 bases. The germline V gene has CDR1 SGHRS and CDR2 YFSETQ. The CDR3 totals 15 residues. Trimming took 3 bases from V and 6 from J; bases not matched to a gene: 9. CDR3: CASSSGTSATAEQYF. For the CDR3, the DNA is TGCGCCAGCAGCTCCGGGACTAGCGCGACCGCCGAGCAGTACTTC.

This clonotype was seen a few times. The chain links TRBV6-5 to TRBJ1-1; D not certain. Germline-derived CDR1 and CDR2 are MNHEY and SVGAGI. The CDR3 contains 13 residues. V was trimmed by 6 bases and J by 0 bases, leaving 8 bases between them. In nucleotides, the CDR3 is TGTGCCAGCAGCGAGGCGGTGAACACTGAAGCTTTCTTT. Translation gives CASSEAVNTEAFF.

The chain couples TRBV29-1 to TRBJ2-2, with D unresolved. The CDR3 is made up of 15 amino acids. Germline assignment: CDR1 SQVTM and CDR2 ANQGSEA. V gave up 5 bases and J gave up 3 bases, with 16 bases separating them. The CDR3 region is CSVQPDVSYTGELFF. The CDR3 nucleotides are TGCAGCGTTCAGCCCGATGTCAGCTACACCGGGGAGCTGTTTTTT.

CDR3 sequence reads: CASSSFSGGIYNEQFF. The CDR3 region has the DNA TGTGCCAGCAGTTCCTTCAGCGGGGGGATCTACAATGAGCAGTTCTTC. V usage is TRBV12-3 or TRBV12-4 and J usage is TRBJ2-1; 9 nucleotides match TRBD2. The CDR3 totals 16 residues. J was trimmed by 3 bases and V by 4 bases; bases with no gene match: 7.

V is TRBV6-2 or TRBV6-3 and J is TRBJ2-7, with a possible D match to TRBD1 (5 bases). V was clipped by 2 bases and J by 7 bases, with 18 bases between them. The CDR3 spans 15 residues. Germline V gene sequence: CDR1 MNHEY, CDR2 SVGEGT. The CDR3 DNA follows: TGTGCCAGCAGTTACAGCGCTCCCCACCACAGGGAGCAGTACTTC. Translating it yields CASSYSAPHHREQYF.